This TCR beta chain was captured by sequencing in a study of persistence of HIV-infected CD4 T cells. Study observations and caveats: Antigen-responding cells were enriched for degenerate expanded CDR3beta sequences. Rare CMV-responding cells carrying HIV-1 proviruses were not analyzed separately for TCR.

This was the immunoSEQ version 4 assay in survey mode. Some clones are missing from TCRdb's copy, which holds only in-frame ones; the method was immunoSEQ multiplex PCR. The repertoire consists of 40,000 to 55,000 clones, with around 90% occurring once and the leading ten covering over 3%. Cells were stimulated nonspecifically with anti-CD3/anti-CD28 magnetic beads. Responding CD4+ T cells were sorted by upregulation of both CD40 ligand and CD69. On this clone itself: What it binds is not known.

The sample consisted of CD4+ T cells sorted from PBMCs after roughly 18-hour stimulation, taken from a patient who received antiretroviral therapy. This sequence originates from an adult woman with HIV who was CMV-seropositive.

The CDR3 loop is CAISGLNYGYTF. The CDR3 bases are TGTGCCATCAGTGGGCTTAACTATGGCTACACCTTC. The chain recombines TRBV10-3 with TRBJ1-2; D gene uncertain. The CDR3 is 12 amino acids. Trimming shortened V by 4 bases and J by 1 base, and 4 bases separated the two germline ends. Germline loops: CDR1 ENHRY, CDR2 SYGVKD.